The T cell receptor beta chain described here comes from a study of spatial heterogeneity in lung cancer. TCRdb passed the 5' RACE reads through MiXCR, listing each CDR3 protein once. Among approximately 21,000 distinct CDR3 sequences listed, about 4.9% were seen once. Study-level results: The study found that expanded intratumoral alpha and beta TCR counts tracked tumor mutation counts.

Documented time point: sample taken at primary tumor resection. The junction had 6 bases not matched to a gene; V was cut back by 5 bases and J by 6 bases. Germline-derived CDR1 and CDR2 are KGHDR and SFDVKD. The CDR3 sequence is 15 residues long. At least ten counts were recorded for this clonotype. Its antigen is undetermined. This TCR came from a male donor with early-stage non-small cell lung cancer. The sequencing here drew on lung tumor tissue, taken at surgery. The genes are TRBV24-1 and TRBJ2-5, with 12 bases that match TRBD1. The CDR3 DNA reads as TGTGCCACCAGTGCAGGGACAGGGGGCAAGAAGACCCAGTACTTC. Its translation: CATSAGTGGKKTQYF.